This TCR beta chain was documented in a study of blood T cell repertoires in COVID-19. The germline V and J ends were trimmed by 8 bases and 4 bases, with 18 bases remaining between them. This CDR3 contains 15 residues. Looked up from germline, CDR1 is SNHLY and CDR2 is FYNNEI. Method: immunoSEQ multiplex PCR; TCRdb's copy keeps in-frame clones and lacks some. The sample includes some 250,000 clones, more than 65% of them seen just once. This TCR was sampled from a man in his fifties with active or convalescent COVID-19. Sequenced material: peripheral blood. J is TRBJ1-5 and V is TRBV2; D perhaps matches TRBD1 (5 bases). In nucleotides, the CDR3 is TGTGCCAGCCATCTAGATCAGGCAGGGAATCAGCCCCAGCATTTT. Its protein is CASHLDQAGNQPQHF.